The 32 T cell receptor beta chains below all came from one sample that was sequenced in a study of blood T cell repertoires in COVID-19. TCRdb's copy holds only in-frame clones and misses some; the assay was immunoSEQ multiplex PCR. The data hold over 250,000 clones, with just over 90% observed a single time. Sequencing input: peripheral blood. The receptors originated from a woman under 40 with COVID-19, enrolled during active disease.

The CDR3 loop reads CASSEDSNYGYTF. CDR3 DNA: TGTGCCAGTAGTGAGGATTCCAACTATGGCTACACCTTC. The chain recombines TRBV19 with TRBJ1-2; D gene ambiguous. Germline V gene sequence: CDR1 LNHDA, CDR2 SQIVND (reference sequence). The CDR3 contains 13 residues. Trimming took 5 bases from V and 2 from J, leaving 9 bases between them.

The chain is built from TRBV3-1 (or the pseudogene TRBV3-2) and TRBJ2-1; TRBD1 aligns across 8 bases. The CDR3 spans 17 residues. Germline assignment: CDR1 LGHDT and CDR2 YNNKEL (reference sequence). Losses at the gene ends were 2 bases for V and 0 bases for J; bases not matched to a gene: 6. CDR3 sequence: CASSQIVGQASYNEQFF. The CDR3 DNA sequence: TGTGCCAGCAGCCAAATCGTGGGACAGGCCTCCTACAATGAGCAGTTCTTC.

The rearrangement uses TRBV28 and TRBJ1-4; D might be TRBD1 (5 bases). The CDR3 length is 16 residues. Germline-derived CDR1 and CDR2 are MDHEN and SYDVKM. Trimming took off 5 bases at V and 7 bases at J, with 20 bases between the two ends. As DNA, the CDR3 is TGTGCCAGCAGTCCGAGCCTAGGAGGGGAGGGTGAAAAACTGTTTTTT. Encoded protein: CASSPSLGGEGEKLFF.

This sequence joins TRBV6-1 and TRBJ1-4; maybe TRBD1 (5 bases). From germline, CDR1 is MNHNS and CDR2 SASEGT. Deletions cut 2 bases from V and 5 bases from J, with 9 bases between. The length of the CDR3 is 14 residues. CDR3 protein: CASSELGQNEKLFF. The CDR3 DNA reads as TGTGCCAGCAGTGAACTGGGGCAAAATGAAAAACTGTTTTTT.

The CDR3 region has the DNA TGTGCCAGCAGTGGGGACAGCGGCTCCTACGAGCAGTACTTC. It yields the protein CASSGDSGSYEQYF. The rearrangement uses TRBV2 and TRBJ2-7; 7 positions match TRBD1. In germline, CDR1 is SNHLY, CDR2 FYNNEI. The CDR3 loop spans 14 amino acids. Unmatched junction bases numbered 3, after V lost 4 bases and J lost 0 bases. Together with reference TRBV2 and TRBJ2-7, the CDR3 gives the full variable domain: EPEVTQTPSHQVTQMGQEVILRCVPISNHLYFYWYRQILGQKVEFLVSFYNNEISEKSEIFDDQFSVERPDGSNFTLKIRSTKLEDSAMYFCASSGDSGSYEQYFGPGTRLTVT.

The chain uses TRBV28 and TRBJ1-3, with 8 positions matching TRBD1. The junction had 8 bases not matched to a gene; V was cut back by 2 bases and J by 2 bases. CDR1 and CDR2 (germline): MDHEN, SYDVKM. This CDR3 is 17 amino acids long. The chain's CDR3 is CASSLVLEDRAGNTIYF. Here the CDR3 DNA reads TGTGCCAGCAGTTTAGTTTTGGAGGACAGGGCTGGAAACACCATATATTTT.

J is TRBJ1-1 and V is TRBV29-1; the D is unclear. The V end lost 6 bases, the J end lost 0 bases, and 14 bases lay between the germline ends. Per the germline V gene, CDR1 is SQVTM and CDR2 is ANQGSEA. The CDR3 runs 14 residues. The CDR3 loop is CSVRTRTVNTEAFF. For the CDR3, the DNA is TGCAGCGTCAGGACTAGGACGGTGAACACTGAAGCTTTCTTT.

V usage is TRBV2 and J usage is TRBJ2-1; 7 nucleotides agree with TRBD2. The junction had 6 bases not matched to a gene; V was cut back by 0 bases and J by 4 bases. Germline lookup yields CDR1 SNHLY and CDR2 FYNNEI. CDR3 length equals 16 residues. CDR3 loop: CASSEAGTNPYNEQFF. CDR3 sequence (DNA): TGTGCCAGCAGTGAAGCTGGGACTAACCCTTACAATGAGCAGTTCTTC.

The chain joins TRBV30 to TRBJ1-1; perhaps TRBD1 as D (5 bases). CDR1 and CDR2 from the germline V gene are GTSNPN and SVGIG (reference sequence). With 4 bases removed from V and 3 bases from J, the gap between germline ends came to 18 bases. This CDR3 has 15 residues. CDR3 amino acids: CAWTLTDSAYTEAFF. As DNA, the CDR3 is TGTGCCTGGACATTAACCGACAGTGCCTACACTGAAGCTTTCTTT.

This sequence joins TRBV19 and TRBJ2-3; 11 nucleotides line up with TRBD1. The length of the CDR3 is 16 residues. Germline V lookup: CDR1 LNHDA, CDR2 SQIVND (reference sequence). J lost 4 bases, V lost 2 bases, and 5 bases had no gene match. CDR3 nucleotide sequence: TGTGCCAGTAGTATATCGGACAGGGGGCGTTCAGATACGCAGTATTTT. Translating gives CASSISDRGRSDTQYF.

In this sample, this clone turned up a few times. V and J are TRBV7-2 and TRBJ2-7; 8 bases map to TRBD2. The CDR3 has 15 amino acids. Germline V gene data show CDR1 as SGHTA and CDR2 as FQGNSA. Germline trimming cut 3 bases from V and 0 bases from J; bases unmatched to any gene: 4. As DNA, the CDR3 is TGTGCCAGCAGCTTCCAAGGGACTAGCTCCTACGAGCAGTACTTC. It is translated as CASSFQGTSSYEQYF. The variable domain in full, with the rest retrieved from reference TRBV7-2 and TRBJ2-7, is GAGVSQSPSNKVTEKGKDVELRCDPISGHTALYWYRQSLGQGLEFLIYFQGNSAPDKSGLPSDRFSAERTGGSVSTLTIQRTQQEDSAVYLCASSFQGTSSYEQYFGPGTRLTVT.

This chain uses TRBV3-1 (or the pseudogene TRBV3-2) with TRBJ1-2, with TRBD1 matching over 7 bases. The V gene's germline CDR1 is LGHDT and CDR2 YNNKEL (reference sequence). This CDR3 comprises 16 residues. V dropped 5 bases and J dropped 8; count of bases not matched to a gene: 17. CDR3: CASSRGTVEFLRGYTF. In nucleotides, the CDR3 is TGTGCCAGCAGCAGAGGGACAGTGGAGTTTCTACGGGGCTACACCTTC.

The chain combines TRBV29-1 with TRBJ2-7; a weak D match, TRBD2 (7 bases). Germline loops: CDR1 SQVTM, CDR2 ANQGSEA. The CDR3 is made up of 12 amino acids. V dropped 6 bases and J dropped 2 bases, with 11 bases sitting between them. CDR3 DNA: TGCAGCGTCCGGGGGGACACCTACGAGCAGTACTTC. It specifies CSVRGDTYEQYF.

CDR3 coding DNA: TGTGCCAGCAGCTGGGGACTAGCGGGGGTCGCTGAGCAGTTCTTC. Amino acids: CASSWGLAGVAEQFF. V is TRBV5-6 and J is TRBJ2-1; 14 positions agree with TRBD2. Germline loops: CDR1 SGHDT, CDR2 YYEEEE. This CDR3 is built from 15 residues. V was clipped by 3 bases and J by 9 bases; unmatched bases: 5.

The count of this clone is one. This chain links TRBV25-1 with TRBJ1-1; tentatively, D is TRBD1 (5 bases). Germline V gives CDR1 MGHDK, CDR2 SYGVNS. Trimming cost V 3 bases and J 6 bases, with 20 bases left between them. This CDR3 spans 16 amino acids. The CDR3 sequence: CASSDQRDPGLSEAFF. The CDR3 coding sequence is TGTGCCAGCAGTGACCAGCGGGACCCCGGTTTGTCTGAAGCTTTCTTT.

The rearrangement links TRBV7-9 to TRBJ2-7; TRBD2 aligns across 8 bases. Trimming took 5 bases from V and 6 from J; bases not matched to a gene: 9. CDR1 is SEHNR, CDR2 FQNEAQ, per germline (reference sequence). The CDR3 totals 14 residues. The CDR3 nucleotides read TGTGCCAGCAGCCACCCCCGGGGGGGATTCGAGCAGTACTTC. As protein: CASSHPRGGFEQYF. Full variable domain (rest looked up from reference TRBV7-9 and TRBJ2-7): DTGVSQNPRHKITKRGQNVTFRCDPISEHNRLYWYRQTLGQGPEFLTYFQNEAQLEKSRLLSDRFSAERPKGSFSTLEIQRTEQGDSAMYLCASSHPRGGFEQYFGPGTRLTVT.

J is TRBJ2-7 and V is TRBV7-9; TRBD2 matches at 8 bases. The CDR3 loop spans 13 amino acids. CDR1 is SEHNR and CDR2 is FQNEAQ in the germline V gene (reference sequence). J gave up 3 bases and V 5 bases, and 3 bases lay outside the gene matches. CDR3 sequence: CASSPAGGYEQYF. CDR3 nucleotide sequence: TGTGCCAGCAGCCCTGCGGGGGGCTACGAGCAGTACTTC.

The chain uses TRBV27 and TRBJ2-1, with 12 bases identical to TRBD2. CDR3 length: 16 amino acids. Germline trimming cut 2 bases from V and 7 bases from J; bases unmatched to any gene: 6. Germline V CDR1 and CDR2: MNHEY, SMNVEV (reference sequence). CDR3 coding DNA: TGTGCCAGCAGTTTAGTCCTAGCGGGAGGGCCGAATGAGCAGTTCTTC. Translated, it gives CASSLVLAGGPNEQFF.

The V and J genes are TRBV9 and TRBJ1-2, with 8 bases matching TRBD1. The CDR3 contains 13 residues. The V gene's germline CDR1 is SGDLS and CDR2 YYNGEE. V gave up 4 bases and J gave up 8 bases; unmatched junction bases: 7. The CDR3 region is CASSSTGGGGYTF. The CDR3 nucleotides read TGTGCCAGCAGCTCAACAGGGGGAGGAGGCTACACCTTC.

The V and J genes are TRBV11-2 and TRBJ2-2, with TRBD2 matching 9 bases. J lost 3 bases, V lost 3 bases, and 8 bases had no gene match. Germline values: CDR1 SGHAT, CDR2 FQNNGV. This CDR3 has 17 amino acids. The CDR3 loop is CASSFLSGRGYTGELFF. CDR3 DNA: TGTGCCAGCAGCTTTCTTAGCGGGAGAGGTTACACCGGGGAGCTGTTTTTT.

This chain joins TRBV19 and TRBJ2-2, with TRBD2 identical over 14 bases. Germline V gene data show CDR1 as LNHDA and CDR2 as SQIVND (reference sequence). The V gene end was trimmed by 2 bases and the J gene end by 7 bases; junction bases not matched to a gene: 6. The CDR3 totals 17 residues. For the CDR3, the DNA is TGTGCCAGTAGTATACGACTAGCGGGAGGGCCTGGCGGGGAGCTGTTTTTT. Protein product: CASSIRLAGGPGGELFF.

J is TRBJ2-7 and V is TRBV5-1, with 9 bases lining up with TRBD1. Trimming at V came to 2 bases and at J to 4 bases, leaving 10 bases not matched to a gene. The CDR3 loop spans 16 amino acids. Per the germline V gene, CDR1 is SGHRS and CDR2 is YFSETQ. CDR3 amino acids: CASSFTGGTGSYEQYF. The CDR3 DNA sequence: TGCGCCAGCAGCTTTACGGGCGGGACAGGGTCTTACGAGCAGTACTTC.

The CDR3 protein is CASSHPTRQETQYF. Written as DNA, the CDR3 is TGTGCCAGCAGCCATCCGACCAGGCAAGAGACCCAGTACTTC. The V call is TRBV7-9, the J call TRBJ2-5; the D is unclear. Per the germline V gene, CDR1 is SEHNR and CDR2 is FQNEAQ (reference sequence). This CDR3 contains 14 residues. V lost 5 bases and J 2 bases, leaving 12 bases between the germline ends.

The CDR3 region is CSASGSGTGGYGEQYF. CDR3 coding DNA: TGCAGTGCTAGTGGGTCCGGGACAGGGGGCTATGGCGAGCAGTACTTC. The genes are TRBV20-1 and TRBJ2-7, with 12 bases lining up with TRBD1. V dropped 3 bases and J dropped 6; count of bases not matched to a gene: 12. The germline V gene encodes CDR1 DFQATT and CDR2 SNEGSKA (reference sequence). This CDR3 has 16 residues.

The rearrangement links TRBV18 to TRBJ1-5; 9 bases agree with TRBD1. The CDR3 spans 16 residues. Germline lookup yields CDR1 KGHSH and CDR2 LQKENI. V shed 3 bases and J 3 bases; nucleotides not matched to a gene: 6. For the CDR3, the DNA is TGTGCCAGCTCACCGGGACAGGGACGTAACAATCAGCCCCAGCATTTT. Translated: CASSPGQGRNNQPQHF.

The V call is TRBV3-1 (or the pseudogene TRBV3-2), the J call TRBJ2-2; TRBD1 matches at 7 bases. The V segment lost 5 bases and the J segment 4 bases; nucleotides outside the gene matches: 13. Germline lookup yields CDR1 LGHDT and CDR2 YNNKEL (reference sequence). This CDR3 is 17 amino acids long. The CDR3, as DNA: TGTGCCAGCAGCAGGGGTCCCCCGGGACAGTTCACCGGGGAGCTGTTTTTT. It codes for CASSRGPPGQFTGELFF.

The chain joins TRBV7-8 to TRBJ2-4, with TRBD2 matching 12 bases. The junction had 5 bases not matched to a gene; V was cut back by 4 bases and J by 7 bases. The CDR3 extends over 15 amino acids. Germline V gives CDR1 SGHVS, CDR2 FQNEAQ. The CDR3 reads CASSSPTSGGNIQYF. The CDR3 nucleotides read TGTGCCAGCAGCTCCCCTACTAGCGGGGGGAACATTCAGTACTTC.

On this clone itself: The junction shows a germline mismatch at one end, possibly a read error. The rearrangement uses TRBV30 and TRBJ1-2; 7 bases are a match to TRBD1. Germline values: CDR1 GTSNPN, CDR2 SVGIG (reference sequence). CDR3 length equals 14 residues. The CDR3 sequence is CAWSPSGQSVGYRF. CDR3 DNA sequence: TGTGCCTGGAGTCCGTCGGGACAGTCTGTTGGCTATCGCTTC.

In its sample, this clone was seen once. The chain recombines TRBV23-1 with TRBJ1-3, with unresolved D. TRBV23-1 is treated as an ORF (open reading frame) with a function not yet certain. The CDR3 spans 15 residues. The V and J ends lost 4 bases and 0 bases respectively, with 10 bases between them. The CDR3 region has the DNA TGCGCCAGCAGTCGAAATTGGAGCTCTGGAAACACCATATATTTT. This translates into CASSRNWSSGNTIYF.

The chain has TRBV30 and TRBJ2-7, with 7 bases matching TRBD1. This CDR3 region has 13 residues. V dropped 4 bases and J dropped 7; count of bases not matched to a gene: 10. Germline V gives CDR1 GTSNPN, CDR2 SVGIG (reference sequence). The DNA of the CDR3 is TGTGCCTGGATGACAGGGCGGAGAGAAGAGCAGTACTTC. As protein: CAWMTGRREEQYF.

J is TRBJ1-4 and V is TRBV12-3 or TRBV12-4, with D tentatively TRBD1 (5 bases). V was trimmed by 5 bases and J by 13 bases, leaving 17 bases between them. There are 13 residues in the CDR3. CDR3 sequence: CASSGDSREGLFF. Written as DNA, the CDR3 is TGTGCCAGCAGTGGCGACAGTAGGGAAGGACTGTTTTTT.

This rearrangement joins TRBV19 to TRBJ1-5; no clear D. From germline, CDR1 is LNHDA and CDR2 SQIVND (reference sequence). This CDR3 contains 13 residues. Trimming stripped 4 bases from V and 3 bases from J, with 7 bases between. The DNA of the CDR3 is TGTGCCAGTAGTAGACGGGACAATCAGCCCCAGCATTTT. It codes for CASSRRDNQPQHF.